Sequencing of this TCR beta chain was carried out in a study of cytotoxic CD8 clonotypes in ibrutinib-treated CLL. Study details: Overall, 25 or so responses were partial and 2 complete; following median 68 months, around 15 patients stayed remitted and 12 progressed. Samples showed on average around 230,000 productive templates and about 94,000 productive rearrangements. Study outcomes and limitations: Researchers report that baseline clonality outpaced age-matched healthy donors and tracked circulating CD8+ T-cell counts. Clonality increased at ibrutinib response, then returned toward baseline at progression.

Profiled with immunoSEQ multiplex PCR; TCRdb holds only in-frame clones, not every one. The sample contains about 140,000 clones, about 76% of which appear only once. V was trimmed by 5 bases and J by 0 bases, leaving 8 bases between them. From germline, CDR1 is SEHNR and CDR2 FQNEAQ (reference sequence). This CDR3 is 14 amino acids long. Many counts were recorded for this clone. Its antigen is not known. The sequencing used PBMCs, collected after 24 months of ibrutinib treatment. The chain has TRBV7-9 and TRBJ1-3; unclear D gene. The clonotype originates from a human donor with chronic lymphocytic leukemia. The CDR3 sequence: CASSPPGSGNTIYF. CDR3 nucleotide sequence: TGTGCCAGCAGCCCCCCTGGCTCTGGAAACACCATATATTTT.